Listed below are T cell receptor beta chains from one sample, sequenced in a study of beta chain features in type 1 diabetes. Sequencing was performed with immunoSEQ multiplex PCR; in TCRdb, only in-frame clones are kept and a portion is missing. The data show around 500,000 clones, with about an eighth seen just once and less than 0.06% held by the top ten. The sample consisted of naive CD4+ T cells from blood. The source is a woman aged 18-29 years in good health. Each CDR3 is given with its conserved first and last residue. The order of the fields is J gene, V gene, D gene, clone size, CDR3 protein, CDR3 DNA. The D gene is left open where the match is weak. Clone size is shown for a subset of rows, as once, few, many or a class of expanded clone.

j_gene: TRBJ1-2; v_gene: TRBV30; d_gene: .; abundance: .; CDR3aa: CAWSGKGGGYGYTF; CDR3nt: TGTGCCTGGAGTGGGAAGGGAGGCGGCTATGGCTACACCTTC
j_gene: TRBJ2-1; v_gene: TRBV2; d_gene: .; abundance: few; CDR3aa: CASSYRSYNEQFF; CDR3nt: TGTGCCAGCAGTTACAGGTCGTACAATGAGCAGTTCTTC
j_gene: TRBJ2-3; v_gene: TRBV18; d_gene: TRBD1; abundance: .; CDR3aa: CASSPPNRQGADTQYF; CDR3nt: TGTGCCAGCTCACCACCTAACCGACAGGGGGCAGATACGCAGTATTTT
j_gene: TRBJ1-2; v_gene: TRBV4-1; d_gene: TRBD1; abundance: few; CDR3aa: CASSQRQGNSGYTF; CDR3nt: TGCGCCAGCAGCCAACGACAGGGCAACTCTGGCTACACCTTC
j_gene: TRBJ2-3; v_gene: TRBV19; d_gene: .; abundance: few; CDR3aa: CASTGGPSTDTQYF; CDR3nt: TGTGCCAGTACTGGCGGGCCTAGCACAGATACGCAGTATTTT
j_gene: TRBJ2-5; v_gene: TRBV29-1; d_gene: .; abundance: few; CDR3aa: CSVVERGGKVETQYF; CDR3nt: TGCAGCGTTGTTGAACGGGGCGGGAAGGTAGAGACCCAGTACTTC
j_gene: TRBJ2-5; v_gene: TRBV14; d_gene: .; abundance: many; CDR3aa: CASSLVGDQETQYF; CDR3nt: TGTGCCAGCAGCCTCGTCGGGGACCAAGAGACCCAGTACTTC
j_gene: TRBJ1-1; v_gene: TRBV30; d_gene: .; abundance: .; CDR3aa: CAWSRTLNTEAFF; CDR3nt: TGTGCCTGGAGTCGGACCCTTAACACTGAAGCTTTCTTT
j_gene: TRBJ2-7; v_gene: TRBV5-6; d_gene: .; abundance: .; CDR3aa: CASSIGRFEQYF; CDR3nt: TGTGCCAGCAGCATCGGACGGTTCGAGCAGTACTTC
j_gene: TRBJ2-5; v_gene: TRBV7-2; d_gene: .; abundance: .; CDR3aa: CASSLESGRVLETQYF; CDR3nt: TGTGCCAGCAGCTTAGAGTCGGGCAGGGTCCTAGAGACCCAGTACTTC
j_gene: TRBJ2-5; v_gene: TRBV14; d_gene: TRBD2; abundance: few; CDR3aa: CASSQDLLAGGETQYF; CDR3nt: TGTGCCAGCAGCCAAGATTTACTAGCGGGAGGAGAGACCCAGTACTTC
j_gene: TRBJ2-3; v_gene: TRBV25-1; d_gene: .; abundance: few; CDR3aa: CASSAPAGDTQYF; CDR3nt: TGTGCCAGCAGTGCACCCGCAGGGGATACGCAGTATTTT
j_gene: TRBJ2-3; v_gene: TRBV2; d_gene: .; abundance: .; CDR3aa: CASTMTVLASTDTQYF; CDR3nt: TGTGCCAGCACCATGACAGTCCTAGCTAGCACAGATACGCAGTATTTT
j_gene: TRBJ2-1; v_gene: TRBV7-9; d_gene: .; abundance: few; CDR3aa: CATGANEQFF; CDR3nt: TGTGCCACCGGTGCCAATGAGCAGTTCTTC
j_gene: TRBJ2-3; v_gene: TRBV14; d_gene: .; abundance: .; CDR3aa: CASSQEMRGTDTQYF; CDR3nt: TGTGCCAGCAGCCAAGAAATGCGGGGCACAGATACGCAGTATTTT
j_gene: TRBJ2-5; v_gene: TRBV4-1; d_gene: TRBD2; abundance: .; CDR3aa: CASSQDPSGGSRETQYF; CDR3nt: TGCGCCAGCAGCCAAGACCCCAGCGGGGGGAGTAGAGAGACCCAGTACTTC
j_gene: TRBJ2-5; v_gene: TRBV2; d_gene: .; abundance: few; CDR3aa: CASRRTGSFVQETQYF; CDR3nt: TGTGCCAGCCGAAGGACGGGCAGCTTCGTCCAAGAGACCCAGTACTTC
j_gene: TRBJ2-1; v_gene: TRBV6-5; d_gene: TRBD2; abundance: .; CDR3aa: CASSLGLAGGQFF; CDR3nt: TGTGCCAGCAGTCTGGGACTAGCGGGAGGGCAGTTCTTC
j_gene: TRBJ1-1; v_gene: TRBV7-2; d_gene: .; abundance: few; CDR3aa: CASSVSPTSNTEAFF; CDR3nt: TGTGCCAGCAGCGTATCACCCACCAGTAACACTGAAGCTTTCTTT
j_gene: TRBJ1-2; v_gene: TRBV7-9; d_gene: .; abundance: .; CDR3aa: CASSLTGTAGYGYTF; CDR3nt: TGTGCCAGCAGCTTAACCGGGACTGCCGGCTATGGCTACACCTTC
j_gene: TRBJ2-7; v_gene: TRBV13; d_gene: .; abundance: few; CDR3aa: CASSLGGGRYEQYF; CDR3nt: TGTGCCAGCAGCTTAGGCGGGGGCAGGTACGAGCAGTACTTC
j_gene: TRBJ2-1; v_gene: TRBV2; d_gene: TRBD2; abundance: .; CDR3aa: CASSARLAGPGEQFF; CDR3nt: TGTGCCAGCAGTGCGCGACTAGCGGGGCCAGGGGAGCAGTTCTTC
j_gene: TRBJ1-2; v_gene: TRBV30; d_gene: .; abundance: few; CDR3aa: CAWRGGYGYTF; CDR3nt: TGTGCCTGGAGAGGAGGCTATGGCTACACCTTC
j_gene: TRBJ2-4; v_gene: TRBV28; d_gene: TRBD1; abundance: few; CDR3aa: CASSPGGFPIIATKNIQYF; CDR3nt: TGTGCCAGCAGTCCAGGGGGCTTCCCAATAATTGCCACCAAAAACATTCAGTACTTC
j_gene: TRBJ1-5; v_gene: TRBV25-1; d_gene: .; abundance: few; CDR3aa: CASSESVLGDQPQHF; CDR3nt: TGTGCCAGCAGTGAATCCGTGTTAGGAGATCAGCCCCAGCATTTT
j_gene: TRBJ2-3; v_gene: TRBV7-2; d_gene: TRBD1; abundance: few; CDR3aa: CASSSGQATLHTQYF; CDR3nt: TGTGCCAGCAGCTCGGGACAGGCCACCCTCCATACGCAGTATTTT
j_gene: TRBJ2-1; v_gene: TRBV4-3; d_gene: .; abundance: .; CDR3aa: CASSQDSARGRNEQFF; CDR3nt: TGCGCCAGCAGCCAAGATTCTGCGCGGGGGCGCAATGAGCAGTTCTTC
j_gene: TRBJ2-5; v_gene: TRBV14; d_gene: .; abundance: many; CDR3aa: CASSHGPSQYF; CDR3nt: TGTGCCAGCAGCCACGGACCGTCCCAGTACTTC
j_gene: TRBJ2-1; v_gene: TRBV27; d_gene: .; abundance: few; CDR3aa: CASSLSSTHEQFF; CDR3nt: TGTGCCAGCAGTTTATCTAGCACCCATGAGCAGTTCTTC
j_gene: TRBJ2-5; v_gene: TRBV7-9; d_gene: .; abundance: .; CDR3aa: CASSLVGIETQYF; CDR3nt: TGTGCCAGCAGCTTAGTGGGAATAGAGACCCAGTACTTC
j_gene: TRBJ2-3; v_gene: TRBV15; d_gene: .; abundance: many; CDR3aa: CATSRDRADTQYF; CDR3nt: TGTGCCACCAGCAGAGACCGAGCAGATACGCAGTATTTT
j_gene: TRBJ1-1; v_gene: TRBV6-5; d_gene: .; abundance: .; CDR3aa: CASSRRGVAFF; CDR3nt: TGTGCCAGCAGCCGACGGGGGGTAGCTTTCTTT
j_gene: TRBJ2-3; v_gene: TRBV7-2; d_gene: .; abundance: .; CDR3aa: CASSLLGVTDTQYF; CDR3nt: TGTGCCAGCAGCTTACTAGGGGTCACAGATACGCAGTATTTT
j_gene: TRBJ1-1; v_gene: TRBV9; d_gene: .; abundance: .; CDR3aa: CASSVAGPNTEAFF; CDR3nt: TGTGCCAGCAGCGTTGCTGGACCTAACACTGAAGCTTTCTTT
j_gene: TRBJ2-4; v_gene: TRBV6-6; d_gene: .; abundance: few; CDR3aa: CASSYGSPLSGNIQYF; CDR3nt: TGTGCCAGCAGTTACGGCAGCCCCCTCTCCGGAAACATTCAGTACTTC
j_gene: TRBJ2-1; v_gene: TRBV30; d_gene: TRBD2; abundance: .; CDR3aa: CAWSLSSGTYEQFF; CDR3nt: TGTGCCTGGAGTCTGTCTAGCGGGACGTATGAGCAGTTCTTC
j_gene: TRBJ2-3; v_gene: TRBV20-1; d_gene: .; abundance: .; CDR3aa: CSAEFPDTQYF; CDR3nt: TGCAGTGCCGAGTTCCCAGATACGCAGTATTTT
j_gene: TRBJ1-5; v_gene: TRBV9; d_gene: .; abundance: .; CDR3aa: CASSVGQPSNQPQHF; CDR3nt: TGTGCCAGCAGCGTAGGACAGCCTAGCAATCAGCCCCAGCATTTT
j_gene: TRBJ2-7; v_gene: TRBV7-6; d_gene: .; abundance: few; CDR3aa: CASSHTRGTIPFYEQYF; CDR3nt: TGTGCCAGCAGTCATACCAGGGGTACGATCCCCTTCTACGAGCAGTACTTC
j_gene: TRBJ2-5; v_gene: TRBV2; d_gene: .; abundance: few; CDR3aa: CASLGVSETQYF; CDR3nt: TGTGCCAGCTTAGGGGTTTCGGAGACCCAGTACTTC
j_gene: TRBJ2-5; v_gene: TRBV7-9; d_gene: .; abundance: .; CDR3aa: CASSHGRLGRETQYF; CDR3nt: TGTGCCAGCAGCCATGGTCGTTTGGGGCGAGAGACCCAGTACTTC
j_gene: TRBJ1-1; v_gene: TRBV7-6; d_gene: TRBD1; abundance: few; CDR3aa: CASSLTQGDTEAFF; CDR3nt: TGTGCCAGCAGCTTGACACAGGGGGACACTGAAGCTTTCTTT
j_gene: TRBJ1-5; v_gene: TRBV28; d_gene: TRBD1; abundance: few; CDR3aa: CASRAGTDLNQPQHF; CDR3nt: TGTGCCAGCAGAGCCGGGACAGACCTTAATCAGCCCCAGCATTTT
j_gene: TRBJ2-7; v_gene: TRBV18; d_gene: TRBD1; abundance: few; CDR3aa: CASSLAGTGQGEQYF; CDR3nt: TGTGCCAGCTCACTTGCCGGGACAGGGCAGGGCGAGCAGTACTTC
j_gene: TRBJ2-1; v_gene: TRBV5-1; d_gene: .; abundance: few; CDR3aa: CASSLGQGGYNEQFF; CDR3nt: TGCGCCAGCAGCTTGGGCCAGGGAGGCTACAATGAGCAGTTCTTC
j_gene: TRBJ1-5; v_gene: TRBV30; d_gene: .; abundance: .; CDR3aa: CAWSGTTNQPQHF; CDR3nt: TGTGCCTGGAGTGGAACAACAAATCAGCCCCAGCATTTT
j_gene: TRBJ1-4; v_gene: TRBV7-9; d_gene: .; abundance: .; CDR3aa: CASSRTEGLFF; CDR3nt: TGTGCCAGCAGCCGGACGGAAGGACTGTTTTTT
j_gene: TRBJ2-5; v_gene: TRBV7-9; d_gene: .; abundance: .; CDR3aa: CASSHARQQNQETQYF; CDR3nt: TGTGCCAGCAGCCATGCTCGACAGCAAAATCAAGAGACCCAGTACTTC
j_gene: TRBJ2-5; v_gene: TRBV2; d_gene: .; abundance: few; CDR3aa: CASSLQETQYF; CDR3nt: TGTGCCAGCAGTCTACAAGAGACCCAGTACTTC
j_gene: TRBJ1-5; v_gene: TRBV6-5; d_gene: .; abundance: .; CDR3aa: CASSYELGNQPQHF; CDR3nt: TGTGCCAGCAGTTACGAGTTGGGGAATCAGCCCCAGCATTTT
j_gene: TRBJ1-1; v_gene: TRBV7-9; d_gene: .; abundance: few; CDR3aa: CASSLGTGTEAFF; CDR3nt: TGTGCCAGCAGCTTAGGGACCGGGACTGAAGCTTTCTTT
j_gene: TRBJ2-7; v_gene: TRBV2; d_gene: .; abundance: few; CDR3aa: CASRTLTYEQYF; CDR3nt: TGTGCCAGCCGGACGTTAACCTACGAGCAGTACTTC
j_gene: TRBJ2-5; v_gene: TRBV7-2; d_gene: .; abundance: .; CDR3aa: CASRSGPIKETQYF; CDR3nt: TGTGCCAGCAGATCGGGACCGATCAAAGAGACCCAGTACTTC
j_gene: TRBJ1-1; v_gene: TRBV27; d_gene: .; abundance: .; CDR3aa: CASSRQRDSGTEAFF; CDR3nt: TGTGCCAGCAGTCGCCAGCGAGACAGCGGCACTGAAGCTTTCTTT
j_gene: TRBJ1-5; v_gene: TRBV23-1; d_gene: .; abundance: .; CDR3aa: CASSLKGTPNQPQHF; CDR3nt: TGCGCCAGCAGTCTAAAGGGAACGCCCAATCAGCCCCAGCATTTT
j_gene: TRBJ2-3; v_gene: TRBV4-2; d_gene: .; abundance: .; CDR3aa: CASARRLRVGQDTQYF; CDR3nt: TGTGCCAGCGCTCGTCGGTTGCGGGTGGGACAAGATACGCAGTATTTT
j_gene: TRBJ2-1; v_gene: TRBV9; d_gene: TRBD2; abundance: .; CDR3aa: CASSVAGRGAYNEQFF; CDR3nt: TGTGCCAGCAGCGTAGCAGGGCGGGGGGCATACAATGAGCAGTTCTTC
j_gene: TRBJ2-5; v_gene: TRBV4-2; d_gene: .; abundance: .; CDR3aa: CASSWTTPPQETQYF; CDR3nt: TGTGCCAGCAGTTGGACGACACCCCCGCAGGAGACCCAGTACTTC
j_gene: TRBJ2-7; v_gene: TRBV7-7; d_gene: .; abundance: few; CDR3aa: CASSKGHFYEQYF; CDR3nt: TGTGCTAGCAGCAAGGGACATTTCTACGAGCAGTACTTC